The 14 T cell receptor beta chains below all came from one sample that was sequenced in a study of beta chain features in type 1 diabetes. Study-wide results and limits: Type 1 diabetes patients had TCRB CDR3s that were shorter (moderately but significantly so) in all four CD4+ subsets.

Expressed TCRB transcripts were sequenced after all isolated RNA was converted to cDNA. Measured with immunoSEQ multiplex PCR; TCRdb has only the in-frame clones, and not every one. The sample consists of almost 350,000 clones, roughly 9% of them appearing once. Their antigens are not known. The sample consisted of central memory CD4+ T cells from blood. Receptor source: a man aged 30-40 years with type 1 diabetes.

The chain recombines TRBV5-1 with TRBJ2-7; TRBD1 aligns across 7 bases. The germline V gene has CDR1 SGHRS and CDR2 YFSETQ. There are 15 residues in the CDR3. J was trimmed by 6 bases and V by 4 bases; bases with no gene match: 13. The CDR3 DNA sequence: TGCGCCAGCAGCCCGATCCCGACAGGGTTTCTCGAGCAGTACTTC. Amino acids: CASSPIPTGFLEQYF.

V gene TRBV6-6 combines with J gene TRBJ2-4; 7 positions match TRBD1. The CDR3 has 13 residues. The junction had 4 bases not matched to a gene; V was cut back by 2 bases and J by 9 bases. CDR1 and CDR2 (germline): MNHNY, SVGAGI (reference sequence). The CDR3 region is CASSYGTEGIQYF. The DNA for the CDR3 is TGTGCCAGCAGTTACGGGACAGAGGGCATTCAGTACTTC.

This clone was counted between two and nine times. This sequence joins TRBV4-1 and TRBJ2-5, with 9 bases aligning to TRBD1. Germline lookup yields CDR1 MGHRA and CDR2 YSYEKL. J was trimmed by 7 bases and V by 5 bases; bases with no gene match: 5. The CDR3 spans 13 residues. The CDR3 loop is CASSNDRGGTQYF. The CDR3 DNA reads as TGCGCCAGCAGCAACGACAGGGGGGGGACCCAGTACTTC.

This clone was seen a handful of times. The V call is TRBV6-8, the J call TRBJ2-5; 10 bases agree with TRBD1. This CDR3 spans 17 amino acids. V lost 1 base to trimming and J lost 1 base; unmatched junction nucleotides: 6. Germline CDR1 MNHGY, CDR2 SAAAGT. The CDR3: CASSYCPGQGTQETQYF. CDR3 bases: TGTGCCAGCAGTTACTGTCCGGGACAGGGGACCCAAGAGACCCAGTACTTC.

This clone turned up a few times. V usage is TRBV4-3 and J usage is TRBJ1-1, with D tentatively TRBD1 (5 bases). V lost 0 bases to trimming and J lost 6 bases, with 11 bases between them. The CDR3 length is 14 residues. The germline V gene encodes CDR1 LGHNA and CDR2 YSLEER. The CDR3 spells CASSQDFRGAEAFF. DNA for the CDR3: TGCGCCAGCAGCCAAGATTTTCGAGGGGCTGAAGCTTTCTTT.

This chain uses TRBV5-6 with TRBJ2-3, with D uncertain. V shed 5 bases and J shed 2 bases, with 9 bases lying between them. This CDR3 has 13 amino acids. Germline V lookup: CDR1 SGHDT, CDR2 YYEEEE. CDR3 nucleotides: TGTGCCAGCAGTCCTCTCATCACAGATACGCAGTATTTT. Translation gives CASSPLITDTQYF. The full variable domain, in which reference TRBV5-6 and TRBJ2-3 provide the parts outside the CDR3, is DAGVTQSPTHLIKTRGQQVTLRCSPKSGHDTVSWYQQALGQGPQFIFQYYEEEERQRGNFPDRFSGHQFPNYSSELNVNALLLGDSALYLCASSPLITDTQYFGPGTRLTVL.

The gene calls are TRBV7-2 and TRBJ2-7, with TRBD1 as a possible D gene (7 bases). V was pared by 5 bases and J by 3 bases, with 17 bases between. Germline V gene lookup returns CDR1 SGHTA and CDR2 FQGNSA. This CDR3 is built from 15 residues. DNA of the CDR3: TGTGCCAGCAGCCCGGTCCAGGGGGGCGACTACGAGCAGTACTTC. Protein product: CASSPVQGGDYEQYF.

J is TRBJ2-7 and V is TRBV5-1; possibly TRBD2 for D (6 bases). Germline loops: CDR1 SGHRS, CDR2 YFSETQ. The CDR3 has 14 amino acids. The V end was cut by 4 bases, the J end by 0 bases, with 11 bases between. The CDR3 reads CASSGRMSSYEQYF. In DNA, the CDR3 is TGCGCCAGCAGCGGGAGGATGAGCTCCTACGAGCAGTACTTC.

The CDR3 reads CAWSEGGMNTEAFF. CDR3 nucleotide sequence: TGTGCCTGGAGTGAGGGGGGTATGAACACTGAAGCTTTCTTT. The chain carries TRBV30 and TRBJ1-1, with D perhaps matching TRBD1 (6 bases). V dropped 1 base and J dropped 0 bases, with 9 bases sitting between them. The CDR3 length is 14 residues. CDR1 and CDR2 (germline): GTSNPN, SVGIG (reference sequence).

A note on this clone: Given a far larger clone just one base away, this is likely a sequencing read error. The chain combines TRBV7-9 with TRBJ2-5; D gene unclear. There are 12 residues in the CDR3. V was pared by 1 base and J by 5 bases, with 5 bases between. CDR1 is SEHNR, CDR2 FQNEAQ, per germline (reference sequence). CDR3 residues: CASSLDGETQYF. The CDR3 DNA follows: TGTGCCAGCAGCTTAGACGGGGAGACCCAGTACTTC.

Points on this clone: At one end the junction does not follow the germline gene, possibly because of a read error. The chain recombines TRBV7-2 with TRBJ2-5; D unresolved. Germline values: CDR1 SGHTA, CDR2 FQGNSA. This CDR3 comprises 13 residues. The CDR3 reads CASSQSRQETQYF. The CDR3 DNA reads TGCGCCAGCAGCCAATCAAGGCAAGAGACCCAGTACTTC.

The chain couples TRBV29-1 to TRBJ1-1; D ambiguous. There are 12 residues in the CDR3. Trimming cost V 3 bases and J 1 base, with 6 bases left between them. Germline V gene lookup returns CDR1 SQVTM and CDR2 ANQGSEA. In DNA, the CDR3 is TGCAGCGTTGACATGGAGAACACTGAAGCTTTCTTT. Its translation: CSVDMENTEAFF.

This clone was seen at least ten times. The V and J genes are TRBV7-2 and TRBJ2-3; no clear D gene. The V end lost 0 bases, the J end lost 1 base, and 8 bases lay between the germline ends. CDR1 is SGHTA, CDR2 FQGNSA, per germline. The CDR3 extends over 15 amino acids. The chain's CDR3 is CASSLAVAGTDTQYF. CDR3 sequence (DNA): TGTGCCAGCAGCTTAGCCGTGGCGGGCACAGATACGCAGTATTTT.

This clone showed up just a few times. J is TRBJ1-4 and V is TRBV27; D unresolved. The CDR3 is 15 residues long. V was clipped by 5 bases and J by 5 bases, with 15 bases between them. The germline CDR1 and CDR2 sequences are MNHEY and SMNVEV (reference sequence). CDR3 region: CASSPGGRRNEKLFF. The CDR3 nucleotides are TGTGCCAGCAGTCCAGGTGGTCGGAGAAATGAAAAACTGTTTTTT. The entire variable domain, with the rest obtained from reference TRBV27 and TRBJ1-4, is as follows: EAQVTQNPRYLITVTGKKLTVTCSQNMNHEYMSWYRQDPGLGLRQIYYSMNVEVTDKGDVPEGYKVSRKEKRNFPLILESPSPNQTSLYFCASSPGGRRNEKLFFGSGTQLSVL.